This T cell receptor beta chain comes out of a study of T-cell reconstitution after alpha-beta-depleted transplantation in children. CDR1 MGHRA and CDR2 YSYEKL come from the germline V gene. The CDR3 spans 16 residues. Trimming pared 5 bases from V and 2 bases from J, leaving 15 bases between. The library targeted TCRbeta and was prepared with unique molecular identifiers. Using its own MiXCR run on the PCR reads, TCRdb lists one record per CDR3 protein. This table has 250,000 to 400,000 distinct CDR3 sequences, roughly 21% appearing once. General study points: Some patients showed high day-60 TCRbeta diversity, which derived from surviving recipient T cells and thymic progenitors. Expanded graft clones numbering several hundred reportedly gave rise to alpha-beta T cells about two months after transplant. Among T cells one year after transplant, newly produced cells accounted for most counts and diversity.

Comment on this clonotype: Its specificity is unknown.

The source material was PBMCs, mostly from graft donor cells, sampled 180 days after TCRalphabeta/CD19-depleted stem cell transplant. The sequence came from a male patient between 10 and 17 years old who had a stem cell transplant for acute lymphoblastic leukemia, so the T cells may come from the graft donor. V and J are TRBV4-1 and TRBJ2-2, with no clear D. The CDR3 is CASSDRRRVNTGELFF. CDR3 nucleotide sequence: TGCGCCAGCAGCGACCGAAGAAGGGTAAACACCGGGGAGCTGTTTTTT.